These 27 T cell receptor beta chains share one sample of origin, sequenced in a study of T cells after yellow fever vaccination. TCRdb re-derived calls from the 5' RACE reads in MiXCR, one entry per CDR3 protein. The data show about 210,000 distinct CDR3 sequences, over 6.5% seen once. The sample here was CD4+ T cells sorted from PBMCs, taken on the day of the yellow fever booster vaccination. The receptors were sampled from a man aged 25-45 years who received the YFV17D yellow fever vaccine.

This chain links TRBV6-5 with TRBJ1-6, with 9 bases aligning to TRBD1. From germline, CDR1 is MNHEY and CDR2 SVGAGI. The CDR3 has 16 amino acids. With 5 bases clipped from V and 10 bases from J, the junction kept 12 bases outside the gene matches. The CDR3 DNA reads TGTGCCAGCAGTCATCGTGGGACAGGGATAGGGTCACCCCTCCACTTT. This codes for CASSHRGTGIGSPLHF.

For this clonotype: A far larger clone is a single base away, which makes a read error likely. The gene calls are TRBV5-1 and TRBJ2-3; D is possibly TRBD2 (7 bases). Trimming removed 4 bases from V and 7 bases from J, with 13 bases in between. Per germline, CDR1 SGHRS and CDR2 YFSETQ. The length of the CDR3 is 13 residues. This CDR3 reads CASSVGGTYTQYF. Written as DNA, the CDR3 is TGCGCCAGCAGCGTGGGAGGGACATATACGCAGTATTTT.

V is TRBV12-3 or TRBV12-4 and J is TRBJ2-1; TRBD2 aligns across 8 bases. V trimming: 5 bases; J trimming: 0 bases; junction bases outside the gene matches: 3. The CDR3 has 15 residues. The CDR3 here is CASSRSGNSYNEQFF. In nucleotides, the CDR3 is TGTGCCAGCAGTCGTAGCGGGAACTCCTACAATGAGCAGTTCTTC.

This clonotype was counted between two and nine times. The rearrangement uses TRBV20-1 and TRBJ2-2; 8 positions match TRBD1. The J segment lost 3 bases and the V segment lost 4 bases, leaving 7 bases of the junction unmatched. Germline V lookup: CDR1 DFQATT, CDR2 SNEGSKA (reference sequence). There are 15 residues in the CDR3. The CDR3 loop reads CSATRTGPHTGELFF. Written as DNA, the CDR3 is TGCAGTGCTACCCGGACAGGGCCGCACACCGGGGAGCTGTTTTTT.

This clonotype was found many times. CDR3 nucleotide sequence: TGTGCCAGCTCTACCAGCCTCTCAATGAACACTGAAGCTTTCTTT. Translation gives CASSTSLSMNTEAFF. The rearrangement uses TRBV18 and TRBJ1-1; D uncertain. The CDR3 extends over 15 amino acids. Trimming took 6 bases from V and 0 from J, leaving 14 bases between them. Germline CDR1 is KGHSH and CDR2 is LQKENI.

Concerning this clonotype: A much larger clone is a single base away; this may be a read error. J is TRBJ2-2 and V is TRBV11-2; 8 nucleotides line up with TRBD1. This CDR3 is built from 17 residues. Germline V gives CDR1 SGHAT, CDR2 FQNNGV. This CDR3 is CAISLGDGTGYTGELFF. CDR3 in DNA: TGTGCCATCAGCTTAGGTGATGGGACAGGATACACCGGGGAGCTGTTTTTT. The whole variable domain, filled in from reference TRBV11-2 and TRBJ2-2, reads EAGVAQSPRYKIIEKRQSVAFWCNPISGHATLYWYQQILGQGPKLLIQFQNNGVVDDSQLPKDRFSAERLKGVDSTLKIQPAKLEDSAVYLCAISLGDGTGYTGELFFGEGSRLTVL.

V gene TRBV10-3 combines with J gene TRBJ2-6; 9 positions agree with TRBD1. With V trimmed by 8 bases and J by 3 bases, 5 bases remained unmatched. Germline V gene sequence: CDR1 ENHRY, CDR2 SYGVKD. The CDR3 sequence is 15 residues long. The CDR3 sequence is CAIGTGTGGANVLTF. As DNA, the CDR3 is TGTGCCATCGGGACAGGGACTGGTGGGGCCAACGTCCTGACTTTC.

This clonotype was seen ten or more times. For the CDR3, the DNA is TGCAGTGCTAGACGAAGGGATACTGAAGCTTTCTTT. Translation gives CSARRRDTEAFF. This chain connects TRBV20-1 to TRBJ1-1, with unresolved D. V gave up 2 bases and J gave up 5 bases, with 9 bases separating them. Germline CDR1 DFQATT, CDR2 SNEGSKA (reference sequence). This CDR3 is 12 amino acids long.

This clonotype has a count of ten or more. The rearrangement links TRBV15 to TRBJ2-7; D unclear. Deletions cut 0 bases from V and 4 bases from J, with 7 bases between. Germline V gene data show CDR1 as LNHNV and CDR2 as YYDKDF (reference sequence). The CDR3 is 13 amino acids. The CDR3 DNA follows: TGTGCCACCAGCAGAGATAAGGGTTACGAGCAGTACTTC. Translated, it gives CATSRDKGYEQYF.

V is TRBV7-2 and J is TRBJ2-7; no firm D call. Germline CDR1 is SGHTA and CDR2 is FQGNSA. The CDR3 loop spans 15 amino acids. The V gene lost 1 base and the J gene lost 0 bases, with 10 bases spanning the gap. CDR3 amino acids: CASSLVFGDSYEQYF. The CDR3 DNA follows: TGTGCCAGCAGCTTAGTGTTTGGGGACTCCTACGAGCAGTACTTC. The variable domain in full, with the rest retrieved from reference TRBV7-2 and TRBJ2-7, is GAGVSQSPSNKVTEKGKDVELRCDPISGHTALYWYRQSLGQGLEFLIYFQGNSAPDKSGLPSDRFSAERTGGSVSTLTIQRTQQEDSAVYLCASSLVFGDSYEQYFGPGTRLTVT.

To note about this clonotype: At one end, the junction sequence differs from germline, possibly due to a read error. CDR3 sequence: CARSSGRNYEQYF. CDR3 DNA: TGTGCCAGGAGCTCCGGCCGGAACTACGAGCAGTACTTC. V usage is TRBV5-6 and J usage is TRBJ2-7; no reliable D call. The CDR3 runs to 13 residues. Germline V CDR1 and CDR2: SGHDT, YYEEEE.

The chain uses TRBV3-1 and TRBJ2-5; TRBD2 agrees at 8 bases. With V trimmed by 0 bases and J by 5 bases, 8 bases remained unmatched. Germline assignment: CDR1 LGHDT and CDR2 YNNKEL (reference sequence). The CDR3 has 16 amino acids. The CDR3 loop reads CASSQDPSSGWETQYF. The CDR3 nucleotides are TGTGCCAGCAGCCAAGATCCCTCTAGCGGGTGGGAGACCCAGTACTTC.

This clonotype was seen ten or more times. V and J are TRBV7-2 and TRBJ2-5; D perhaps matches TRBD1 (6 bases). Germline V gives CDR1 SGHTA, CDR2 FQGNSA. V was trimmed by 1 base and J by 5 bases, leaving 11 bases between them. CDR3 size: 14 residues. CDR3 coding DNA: TGTGCCAGCAGCTTAGGGGGGCGTGAGGAGACCCAGTACTTC. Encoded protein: CASSLGGREETQYF.

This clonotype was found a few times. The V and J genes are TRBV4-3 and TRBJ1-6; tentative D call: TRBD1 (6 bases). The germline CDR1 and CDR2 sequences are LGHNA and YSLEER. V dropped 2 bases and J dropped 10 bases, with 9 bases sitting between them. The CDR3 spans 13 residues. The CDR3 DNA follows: TGCGCCAGCAGCCAATACAGGGACTCACCCCTCCACTTT. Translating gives CASSQYRDSPLHF.

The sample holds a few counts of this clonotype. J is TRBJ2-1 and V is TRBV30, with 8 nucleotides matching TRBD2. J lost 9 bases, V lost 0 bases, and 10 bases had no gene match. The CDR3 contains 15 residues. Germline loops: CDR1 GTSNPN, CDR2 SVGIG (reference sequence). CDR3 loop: CAWSVLSGTSSEQFF. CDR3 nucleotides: TGTGCCTGGAGTGTTCTTAGCGGGACCTCCAGTGAGCAGTTCTTC.

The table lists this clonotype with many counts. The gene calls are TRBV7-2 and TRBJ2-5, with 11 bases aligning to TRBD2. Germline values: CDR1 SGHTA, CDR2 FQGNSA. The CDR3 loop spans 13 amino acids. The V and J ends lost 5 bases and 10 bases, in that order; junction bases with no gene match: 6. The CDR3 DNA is TGTGCCAGCAGCCCAACTAGCGGGAGCCTCCAGTACTTC. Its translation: CASSPTSGSLQYF.

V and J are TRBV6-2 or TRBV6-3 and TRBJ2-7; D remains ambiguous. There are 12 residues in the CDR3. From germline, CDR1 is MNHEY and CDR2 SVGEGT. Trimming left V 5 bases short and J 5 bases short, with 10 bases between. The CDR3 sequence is CASSRVFDEQYF. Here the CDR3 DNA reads TGTGCCAGCAGTAGGGTATTCGACGAGCAGTACTTC.

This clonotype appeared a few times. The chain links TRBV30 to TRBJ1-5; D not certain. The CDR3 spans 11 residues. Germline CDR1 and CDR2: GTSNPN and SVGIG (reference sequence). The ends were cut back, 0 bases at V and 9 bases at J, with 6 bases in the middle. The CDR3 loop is CAWSVSGPQHF. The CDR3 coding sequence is TGTGCCTGGAGTGTGTCAGGGCCCCAGCATTTT. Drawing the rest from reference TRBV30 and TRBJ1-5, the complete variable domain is SQTIHQWPATLVQPVGSPLSLECTVEGTSNPNLYWYRQAAGRGLQLLFYSVGIGQISSEVPQNLSASRPQDRQFILSSKKLLLSDSGFYLCAWSVSGPQHFGDGTRLSIL.

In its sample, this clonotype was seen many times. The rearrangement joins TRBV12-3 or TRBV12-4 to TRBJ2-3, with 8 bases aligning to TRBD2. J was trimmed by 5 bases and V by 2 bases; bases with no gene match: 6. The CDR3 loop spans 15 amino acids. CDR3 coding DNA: TGTGCCAGCAGTTTATCGGGAGGGCCTATAGATACGCAGTATTTT. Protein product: CASSLSGGPIDTQYF.

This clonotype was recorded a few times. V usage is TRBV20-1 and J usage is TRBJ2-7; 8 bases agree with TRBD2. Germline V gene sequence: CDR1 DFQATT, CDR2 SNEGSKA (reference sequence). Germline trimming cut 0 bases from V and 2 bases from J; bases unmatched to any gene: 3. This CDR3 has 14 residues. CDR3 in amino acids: CSARDSGGAYEQYF. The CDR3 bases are TGCAGTGCTAGAGATTCCGGGGGGGCCTACGAGCAGTACTTC.

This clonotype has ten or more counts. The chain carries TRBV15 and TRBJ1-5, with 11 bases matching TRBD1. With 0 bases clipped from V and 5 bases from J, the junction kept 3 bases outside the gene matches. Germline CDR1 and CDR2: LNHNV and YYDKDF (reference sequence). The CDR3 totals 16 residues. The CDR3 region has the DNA TGTGCCACCAGCAGAGATTTGGGACAGGGGGATCAGCCCCAGCATTTT. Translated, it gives CATSRDLGQGDQPQHF.

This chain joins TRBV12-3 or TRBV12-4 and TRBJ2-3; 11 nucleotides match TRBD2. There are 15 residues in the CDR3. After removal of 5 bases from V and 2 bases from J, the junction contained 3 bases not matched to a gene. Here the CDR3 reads CASSRLAGTTDTQYF. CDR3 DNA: TGTGCCAGCAGTCGACTAGCGGGAACCACAGATACGCAGTATTTT.

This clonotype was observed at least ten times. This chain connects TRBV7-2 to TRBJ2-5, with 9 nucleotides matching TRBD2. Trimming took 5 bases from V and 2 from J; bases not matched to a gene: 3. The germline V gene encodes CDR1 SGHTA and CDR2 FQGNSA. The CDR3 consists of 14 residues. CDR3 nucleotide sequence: TGTGCCAGCAGCCTGACTAGCGGACAAGAGACCCAGTACTTC. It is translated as CASSLTSGQETQYF.

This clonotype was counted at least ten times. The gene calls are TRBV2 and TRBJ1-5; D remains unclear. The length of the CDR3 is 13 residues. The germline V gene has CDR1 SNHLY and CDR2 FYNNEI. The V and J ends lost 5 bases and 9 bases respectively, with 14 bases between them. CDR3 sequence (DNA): TGTGCCAGCAGTAAGGACGGAGTAAGGCCCCAGCATTTT. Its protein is CASSKDGVRPQHF.

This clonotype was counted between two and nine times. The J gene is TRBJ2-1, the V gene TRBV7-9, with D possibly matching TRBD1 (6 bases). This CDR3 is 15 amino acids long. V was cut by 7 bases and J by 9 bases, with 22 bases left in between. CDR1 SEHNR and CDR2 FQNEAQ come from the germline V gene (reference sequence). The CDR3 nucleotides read TGTGCCAGCACCTTCCCCCGGCAGGGGAAGGCTGAGCAGTTCTTC. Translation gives CASTFPRQGKAEQFF.

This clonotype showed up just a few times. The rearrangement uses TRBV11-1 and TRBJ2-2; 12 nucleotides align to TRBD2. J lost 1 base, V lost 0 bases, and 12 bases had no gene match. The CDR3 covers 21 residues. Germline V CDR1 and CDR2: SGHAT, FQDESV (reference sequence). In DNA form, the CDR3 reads TGTGCCAGCAGCTTAGCGCGGCTAGCGGGAGGGTCCATACTGAACACCGGGGAGCTGTTTTTT. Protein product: CASSLARLAGGSILNTGELFF. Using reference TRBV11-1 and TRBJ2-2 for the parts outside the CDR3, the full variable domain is EAEVAQSPRYKITEKSQAVAFWCDPISGHATLYWYRQILGQGPELLVQFQDESVVDDSQLPKDRFSAERLKGVDSTLKIQPAELGDSAMYLCASSLARLAGGSILNTGELFFGEGSRLTVL.

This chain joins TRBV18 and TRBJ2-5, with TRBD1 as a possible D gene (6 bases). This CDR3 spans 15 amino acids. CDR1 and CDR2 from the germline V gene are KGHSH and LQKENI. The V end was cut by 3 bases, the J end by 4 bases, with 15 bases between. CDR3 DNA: TGTGCCAGCTCACCGGGACAAGGGAAGACAGAGACCCAGTACTTC. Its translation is CASSPGQGKTETQYF.